The 17 T cell receptor beta chains below all came from one sample that was sequenced in a study of blood T cell repertoires in COVID-19. Clones were sequenced by immunoSEQ multiplex PCR, and TCRdb holds only the in-frame ones, with some missing. The sample has roughly 100,000 clones, approximately 80% seen once. Source material: peripheral blood. The receptor set was obtained from a man at least 80 years old with COVID-19, enrolled during active disease.

The CDR3 sequence: CASRAGGSYNSPLHF. The CDR3 DNA is TGTGCCAGCAGGGCAGGGGGCTCCTATAATTCACCCCTCCACTTT. The chain links TRBV7-2 to TRBJ1-6; 7 bases are a match to TRBD1. Germline V gives CDR1 SGHTA, CDR2 FQGNSA. The CDR3 is 15 residues long. With V trimmed by 6 bases and J by 0 bases, 2 bases remained unmatched. Using reference TRBV7-2 and TRBJ1-6 for the parts outside the CDR3, the full variable domain is GAGVSQSPSNKVTEKGKDVELRCDPISGHTALYWYRQSLGQGLEFLIYFQGNSAPDKSGLPSDRFSAERTGGSVSTLTIQRTQQEDSAVYLCASRAGGSYNSPLHFGNGTRLTVT.

The V and J genes are TRBV6-5 and TRBJ1-1, with 7 bases matching TRBD1. This CDR3 contains 14 residues. CDR1 is MNHEY, CDR2 SVGAGI, per germline. With V trimmed by 6 bases and J by 7 bases, 11 bases remained unmatched. This CDR3 reads CASSYRGERNEAFF. CDR3 DNA: TGTGCCAGCAGCTACAGGGGCGAGAGGAATGAAGCTTTCTTT.

J is TRBJ2-7 and V is TRBV15, with 12 bases lining up with TRBD1. CDR1 is LNHNV and CDR2 is YYDKDF in the germline V gene (reference sequence). J lost 4 bases, V lost 0 bases, and 10 bases had no gene match. The CDR3 contains 18 residues. CDR3 sequence (DNA): TGTGCCACCAGCAGAGAGGTCGGGACAGGGGGCTTGTATTACGAGCAGTACTTC. As protein: CATSREVGTGGLYYEQYF.

The rearrangement joins TRBV21-1 to TRBJ2-4; the D call in the table, TRBD1, was not verified against the DNA. TRBV21-1 is tagged as a pseudogene. The CDR3 spans 17 residues. The CDR3 region is CASPTMNSRVSRNIQYF. As DNA, the CDR3 is TGTGCCAGCCCCACAATGAACAGCAGGGTCTCGAGAAACATTCAGTACTTC.

The chain has TRBV5-5 and TRBJ2-1, with 10 bases that match TRBD2. Germline CDR1 is SGHKS and CDR2 is YYEKEE (reference sequence). This CDR3 is 17 amino acids long. Trimming at V came to 0 bases and at J to 0 bases, leaving 3 bases not matched to a gene. The CDR3 sequence is CASSLVPSGSSYNEQFF. CDR3 nucleotides: TGTGCCAGCAGCTTGGTGCCTAGCGGGAGCTCCTACAATGAGCAGTTCTTC. Complete variable domain (other parts from reference TRBV5-5 and TRBJ2-1): DAGVTQSPTHLIKTRGQQVTLRCSPISGHKSVSWYQQVLGQGPQFIFQYYEKEERGRGNFPDRFSARQFPNYSSELNVNALLLGDSALYLCASSLVPSGSSYNEQFFGPGTRLTVL.

The J gene is TRBJ2-2, the V gene TRBV4-1, with D possibly TRBD2 on 5 matching bases. CDR1 MGHRA and CDR2 YSYEKL come from the germline V gene. V lost 3 bases and J lost 6, with 11 bases in between. The CDR3 is made up of 14 amino acids. CDR3 protein: CASSQGDGAGELFF. Written as DNA, the CDR3 is TGCGCCAGCAGCCAGGGAGACGGAGCCGGGGAGCTGTTTTTT.

The chain carries TRBV6-1 and TRBJ1-1, with 7 nucleotides matching TRBD1. The junction had 11 bases not matched to a gene; V was cut back by 4 bases and J by 0 bases. This CDR3 spans 17 amino acids. Germline V CDR1 and CDR2: MNHNS, SASEGT. CDR3 coding DNA: TGTGCCAGCAGTGGCCGAGGGGGACAGCTTATGAACACTGAAGCTTTCTTT. Translating gives CASSGRGGQLMNTEAFF.

The chain has TRBV2 and TRBJ2-1; 10 bases are a match to TRBD2. The J segment lost 9 bases and the V segment lost 6 bases, leaving 8 bases of the junction unmatched. CDR3 length: 14 amino acids. Germline-derived CDR1 and CDR2 are SNHLY and FYNNEI. CDR3 nucleotides: TGTGCCAGCAGCGCTAGCGGGAGAGGGACTGAGCAGTTCTTC. It yields the protein CASSASGRGTEQFF. The full variable domain, completed using reference TRBV2 and TRBJ2-1, is EPEVTQTPSHQVTQMGQEVILRCVPISNHLYFYWYRQILGQKVEFLVSFYNNEISEKSEIFDDQFSVERPDGSNFTLKIRSTKLEDSAMYFCASSASGRGTEQFFGPGTRLTVL.

This clone was seen many times. The chain uses TRBV6-5 and TRBJ2-2; D is undetermined. CDR1 MNHEY and CDR2 SVGAGI come from the germline V gene. The CDR3 covers 16 residues. V was pared by 2 bases and J by 6 bases, with 16 bases between. The chain's CDR3 is CASSYGPAEVSGELFF. The CDR3 DNA reads TGTGCCAGCAGTTACGGTCCAGCAGAGGTCTCCGGGGAGCTGTTTTTT.

This chain links TRBV19 with TRBJ2-1; 8 nucleotides align to TRBD2. The CDR3 length is 16 residues. V shed 5 bases and J 6 bases; nucleotides not matched to a gene: 12. In germline, CDR1 is LNHDA, CDR2 SQIVND (reference sequence). The chain's CDR3 is CASSPFSTGGPNEQFF. The CDR3 coding sequence is TGTGCCAGTAGTCCATTTTCTACGGGAGGGCCCAATGAGCAGTTCTTC.

V and J are TRBV29-1 and TRBJ2-3; D unclear. Germline CDR1 is SQVTM and CDR2 is ANQGSEA. This CDR3 has 13 amino acids. Trimming left V 4 bases short and J 6 bases short, with 14 bases between. CDR3 residues: CSVGLPYPDTQYF. DNA for the CDR3: TGCAGCGTTGGGCTCCCGTATCCGGATACGCAGTATTTT.

The genes are TRBV7-9 and TRBJ2-1, with D possibly TRBD2 on 6 matching bases. This CDR3 comprises 14 residues. Germline V gives CDR1 SEHNR, CDR2 FQNEAQ (reference sequence). V was clipped by 1 base and J by 8 bases, with 12 bases between them. The CDR3 DNA follows: TGTGCCAGCAGCTTAGTAGGGAGGTGGTATGAGCAGTTCTTC. This encodes CASSLVGRWYEQFF.

V usage is TRBV10-3 and J usage is TRBJ2-1, with D possibly being TRBD1 (5 bases). There are 15 residues in the CDR3. The germline gives CDR1 ENHRY, CDR2 SYGVKD. Trimming left V 3 bases short and J 2 bases short, with 11 bases between. The chain's CDR3 is CAISDDSSTYNEQFF. Here the CDR3 DNA reads TGTGCCATCAGTGATGACAGCTCCACCTACAATGAGCAGTTCTTC.

This clone has just one count. The rearrangement uses TRBV5-1 and TRBJ2-5; possible D gene TRBD1, 5 bases. The CDR3 length is 14 residues. CDR1 SGHRS and CDR2 YFSETQ come from the germline V gene. V was pared by 2 bases and J by 3 bases, with 11 bases between. CDR3 sequence: CASSLSLGEETQYF. DNA of the CDR3: TGCGCCAGCAGCTTAAGTTTAGGGGAAGAGACCCAGTACTTC. The variable domain in full, with the rest retrieved from reference TRBV5-1 and TRBJ2-5, is KAGVTQTPRYLIKTRGQQVTLSCSPISGHRSVSWYQQTPGQGLQFLFEYFSETQRNKGNFPGRFSGRQFSNSRSEMNVSTLELGDSALYLCASSLSLGEETQYFGPGTRLLVL.

V usage is TRBV23-1 and J usage is TRBJ2-7; D gene uncertain. TRBV23-1 is annotated as an ORF whose role is uncertain. Trimming left V 4 bases short and J 3 bases short, with 7 bases between. This CDR3 contains 12 residues. CDR3 DNA sequence: TGCGCCAGCAGTCCCACTGACTACGAGCAGTACTTC. It codes for CASSPTDYEQYF.

The chain joins TRBV4-3 to TRBJ2-3; 9 bases are a match to TRBD2. The V and J ends lost 1 base and 2 bases, in that order; junction bases with no gene match: 7. Germline CDR1 reads LGHNA; CDR2 reads YSLEER. The CDR3 totals 17 residues. The CDR3 spells CASSQVLAGSFTDTQYF. In DNA form, the CDR3 reads TGCGCCAGCAGCCAAGTGCTAGCGGGATCTTTCACAGATACGCAGTATTTT.

The chain joins TRBV7-2 to TRBJ2-7; possibly TRBD2 for D (7 bases). The CDR3 sequence is 14 residues long. Germline-derived CDR1 and CDR2 are SGHTA and FQGNSA. The V end was cut by 5 bases, the J end by 4 bases, with 15 bases between. The CDR3 here is CASSPQEGGYEQYF. CDR3 coding DNA: TGTGCCAGCAGCCCGCAAGAGGGGGGGTACGAGCAGTACTTC.